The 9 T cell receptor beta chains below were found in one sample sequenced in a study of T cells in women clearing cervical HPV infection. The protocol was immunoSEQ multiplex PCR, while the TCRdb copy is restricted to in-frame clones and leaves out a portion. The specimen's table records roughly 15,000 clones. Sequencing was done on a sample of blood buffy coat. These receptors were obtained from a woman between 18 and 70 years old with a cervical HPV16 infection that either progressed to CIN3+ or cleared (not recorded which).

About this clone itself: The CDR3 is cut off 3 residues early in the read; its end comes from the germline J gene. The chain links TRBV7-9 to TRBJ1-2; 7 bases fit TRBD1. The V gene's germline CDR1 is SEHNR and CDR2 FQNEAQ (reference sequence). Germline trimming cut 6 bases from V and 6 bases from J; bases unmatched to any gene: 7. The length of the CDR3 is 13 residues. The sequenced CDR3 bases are TGTGCCAGCAGTTTCAGGGGGAGCGATGGC. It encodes CASSFRGSDG. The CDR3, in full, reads CASSFRGSDGYTF.

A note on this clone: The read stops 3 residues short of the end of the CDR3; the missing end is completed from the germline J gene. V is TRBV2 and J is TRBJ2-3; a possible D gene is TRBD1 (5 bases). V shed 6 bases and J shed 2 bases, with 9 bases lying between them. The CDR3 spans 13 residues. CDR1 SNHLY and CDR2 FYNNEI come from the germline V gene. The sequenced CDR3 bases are TGTGCCAGCAGCAGGGAAAACACAGATACG. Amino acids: CASSRENTDT. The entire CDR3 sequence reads CASSRENTDTQYF.

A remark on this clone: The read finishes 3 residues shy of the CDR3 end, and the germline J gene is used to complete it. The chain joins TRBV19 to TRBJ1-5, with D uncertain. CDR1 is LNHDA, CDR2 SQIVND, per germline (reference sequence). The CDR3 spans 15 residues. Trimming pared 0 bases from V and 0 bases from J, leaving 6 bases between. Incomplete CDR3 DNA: TGTGCCAGTAGTATAGATAACAGTAGCAATCAGCCC. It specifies CASSIDNSSNQP. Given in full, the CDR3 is CASSIDNSSNQPQHF.

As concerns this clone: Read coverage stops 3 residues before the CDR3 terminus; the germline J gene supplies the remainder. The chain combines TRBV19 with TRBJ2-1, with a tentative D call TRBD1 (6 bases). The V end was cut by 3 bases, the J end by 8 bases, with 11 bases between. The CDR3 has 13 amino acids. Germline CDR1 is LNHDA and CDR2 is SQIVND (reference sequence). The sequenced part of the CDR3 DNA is TGTGCCAGTAGTATGCAGGGGCGGGATGAG. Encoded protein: CASSMQGRDE. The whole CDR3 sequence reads CASSMQGRDEQFF.

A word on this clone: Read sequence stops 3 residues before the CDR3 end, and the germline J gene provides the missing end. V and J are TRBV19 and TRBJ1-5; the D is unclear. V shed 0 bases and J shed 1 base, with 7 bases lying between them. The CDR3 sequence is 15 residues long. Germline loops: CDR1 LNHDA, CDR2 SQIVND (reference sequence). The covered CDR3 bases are TGTGCCAGTAGTATAGAGACGGGGAGCAATCAGCCC. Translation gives CASSIETGSNQP. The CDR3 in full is CASSIETGSNQPQHF.

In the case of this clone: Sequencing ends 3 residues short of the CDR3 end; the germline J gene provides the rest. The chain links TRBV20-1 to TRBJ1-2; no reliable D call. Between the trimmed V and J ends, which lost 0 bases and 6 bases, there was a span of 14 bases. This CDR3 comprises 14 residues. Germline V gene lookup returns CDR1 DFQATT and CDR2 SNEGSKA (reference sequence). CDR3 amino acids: CSARDPPLRDGYTF. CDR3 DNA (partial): TGCAGTGCTAGAGATCCTCCTTTAAGGGATGGC.

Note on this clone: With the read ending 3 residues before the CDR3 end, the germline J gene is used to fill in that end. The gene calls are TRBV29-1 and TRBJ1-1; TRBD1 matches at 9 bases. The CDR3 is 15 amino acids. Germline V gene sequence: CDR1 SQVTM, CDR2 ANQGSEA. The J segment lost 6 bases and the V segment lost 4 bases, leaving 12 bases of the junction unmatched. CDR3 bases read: TGCAGCGTTGGGTACAGGGGGCGTGATTATCCTGAA. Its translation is CSVGYRGRDYPE. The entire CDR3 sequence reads CSVGYRGRDYPEAFF.

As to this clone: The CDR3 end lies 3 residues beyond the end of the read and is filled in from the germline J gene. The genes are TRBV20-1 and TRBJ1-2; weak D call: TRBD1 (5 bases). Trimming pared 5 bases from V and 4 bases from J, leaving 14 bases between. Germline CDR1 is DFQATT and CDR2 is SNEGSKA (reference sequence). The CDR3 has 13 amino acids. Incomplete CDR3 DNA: TGCAGTGCTGCGGGGGGGGTCGGCTATGGC. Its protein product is CSAAGGVGYG. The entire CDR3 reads CSAAGGVGYGYTF.

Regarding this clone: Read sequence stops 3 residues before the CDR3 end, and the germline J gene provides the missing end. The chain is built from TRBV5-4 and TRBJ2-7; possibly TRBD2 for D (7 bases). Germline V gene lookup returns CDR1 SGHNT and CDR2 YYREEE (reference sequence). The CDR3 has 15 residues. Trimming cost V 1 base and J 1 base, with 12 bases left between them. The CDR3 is CASSLLRGLSYEQYF. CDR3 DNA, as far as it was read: TGTGCCAGCAGCTTGTTGCGGGGGCTTTCCTACGAG.